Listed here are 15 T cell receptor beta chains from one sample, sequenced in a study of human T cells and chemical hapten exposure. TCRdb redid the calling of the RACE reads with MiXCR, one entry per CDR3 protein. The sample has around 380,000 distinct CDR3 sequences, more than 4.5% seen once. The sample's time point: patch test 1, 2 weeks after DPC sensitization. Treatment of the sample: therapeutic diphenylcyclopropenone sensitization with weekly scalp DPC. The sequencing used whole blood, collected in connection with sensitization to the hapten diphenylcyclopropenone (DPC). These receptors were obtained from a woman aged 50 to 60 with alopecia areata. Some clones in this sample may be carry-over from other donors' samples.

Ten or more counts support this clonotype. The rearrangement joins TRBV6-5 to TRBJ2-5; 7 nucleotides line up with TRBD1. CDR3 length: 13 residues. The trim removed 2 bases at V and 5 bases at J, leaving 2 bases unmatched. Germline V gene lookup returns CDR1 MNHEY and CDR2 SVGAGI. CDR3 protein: CASSYGRGETQYF. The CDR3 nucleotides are TGTGCCAGCAGTTACGGCAGGGGGGAGACCCAGTACTTC.

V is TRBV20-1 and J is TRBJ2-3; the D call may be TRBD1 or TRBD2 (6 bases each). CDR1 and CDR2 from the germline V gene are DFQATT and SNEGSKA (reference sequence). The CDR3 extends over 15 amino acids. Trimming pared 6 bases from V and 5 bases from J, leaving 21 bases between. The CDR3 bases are TGCAGTGCACCCACCCCCCCGGGGGCGTTAGATACGCAGTATTTT. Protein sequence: CSAPTPPGALDTQYF.

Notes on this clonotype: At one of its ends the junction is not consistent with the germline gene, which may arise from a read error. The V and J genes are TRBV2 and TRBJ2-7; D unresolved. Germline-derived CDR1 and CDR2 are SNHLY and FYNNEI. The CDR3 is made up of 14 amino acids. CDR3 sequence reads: CASTRTDSSHEQYF. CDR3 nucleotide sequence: TGTGCCAGCACCCGCACAGATAGCTCCCACGAGCAGTACTTC.

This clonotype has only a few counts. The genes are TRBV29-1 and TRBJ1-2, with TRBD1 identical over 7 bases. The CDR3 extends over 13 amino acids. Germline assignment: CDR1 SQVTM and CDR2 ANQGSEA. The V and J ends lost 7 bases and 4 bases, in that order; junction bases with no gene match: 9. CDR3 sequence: CSADREDGYGYTF. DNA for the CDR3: TGCAGCGCCGACAGGGAGGACGGCTATGGCTACACCTTC.

The CDR3 region is CASSQPRGRHNEQFF. CDR3 sequence (DNA): TGTGCCAGCAGCCAACCCCGCGGGAGGCACAATGAGCAGTTCTTC. The rearrangement uses TRBV14 and TRBJ2-1; TRBD2 matches 8 bases. The junction had 5 bases not matched to a gene; V was cut back by 2 bases and J by 5 bases. Germline CDR1 reads SGHDN; CDR2 reads FVKESK. This CDR3 is 15 amino acids long.

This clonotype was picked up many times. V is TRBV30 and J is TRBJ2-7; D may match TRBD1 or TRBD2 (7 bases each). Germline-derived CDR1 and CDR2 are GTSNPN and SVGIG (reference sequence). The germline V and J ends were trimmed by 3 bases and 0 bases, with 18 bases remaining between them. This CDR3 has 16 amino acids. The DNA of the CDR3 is TGTGCCTGGAGGAGTAGAGCGGGACAGAGCTCCTACGAGCAGTACTTC. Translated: CAWRSRAGQSSYEQYF.

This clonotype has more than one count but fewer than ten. This chain's CDR3 is CASSLRDRTEAFF. For the CDR3, the DNA is TGCGCCAGCAGCTTGCGGGATAGGACTGAAGCTTTCTTT. The rearrangement links TRBV5-1 to TRBJ1-1; D unresolved. V was shortened by 1 base and J by 5 bases, with 9 bases between the two germline ends. Germline V lookup: CDR1 SGHRS, CDR2 YFSETQ. CDR3 length: 13 residues.

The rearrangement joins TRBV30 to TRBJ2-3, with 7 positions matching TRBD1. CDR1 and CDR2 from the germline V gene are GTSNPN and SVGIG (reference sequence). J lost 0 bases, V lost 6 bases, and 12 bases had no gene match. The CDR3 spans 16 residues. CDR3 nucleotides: TGTGCCTGCGGGACAGCCCGGGCACCTAGCACAGATACGCAGTATTTT. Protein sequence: CACGTARAPSTDTQYF.

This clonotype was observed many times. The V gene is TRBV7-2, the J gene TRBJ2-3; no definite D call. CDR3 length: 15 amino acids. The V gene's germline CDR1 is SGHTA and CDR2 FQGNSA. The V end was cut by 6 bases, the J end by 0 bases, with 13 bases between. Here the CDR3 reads CASRYSVSSTDTQYF. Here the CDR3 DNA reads TGTGCCAGCAGATACTCCGTTTCTAGCACAGATACGCAGTATTTT.

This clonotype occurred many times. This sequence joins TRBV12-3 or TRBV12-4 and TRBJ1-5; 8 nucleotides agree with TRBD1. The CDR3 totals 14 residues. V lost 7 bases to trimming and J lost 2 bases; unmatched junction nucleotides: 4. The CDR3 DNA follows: TGTGCCAGCACCATGGGACAGGGCAATCAGCCCCAGCATTTT. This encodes CASTMGQGNQPQHF.

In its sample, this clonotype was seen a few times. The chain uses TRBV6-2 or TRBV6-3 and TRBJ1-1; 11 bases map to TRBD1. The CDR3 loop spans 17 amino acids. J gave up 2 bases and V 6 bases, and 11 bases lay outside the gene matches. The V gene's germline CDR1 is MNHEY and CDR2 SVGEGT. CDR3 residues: CASRNGQGAQRNTEAFF. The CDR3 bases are TGTGCCAGCAGGAACGGACAGGGGGCCCAAAGAAACACTGAAGCTTTCTTT.

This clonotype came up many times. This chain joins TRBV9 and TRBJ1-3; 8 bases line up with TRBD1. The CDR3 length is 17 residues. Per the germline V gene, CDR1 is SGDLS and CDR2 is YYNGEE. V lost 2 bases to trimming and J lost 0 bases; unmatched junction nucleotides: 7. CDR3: CASSVDREALSGNTIYF. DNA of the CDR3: TGTGCCAGCAGCGTGGACAGGGAAGCTCTCTCTGGAAACACCATATATTTT.

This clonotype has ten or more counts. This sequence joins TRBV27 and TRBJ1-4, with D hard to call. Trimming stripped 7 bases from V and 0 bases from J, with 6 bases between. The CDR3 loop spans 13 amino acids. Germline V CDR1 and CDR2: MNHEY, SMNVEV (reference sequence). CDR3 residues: CASKPATNEKLFF. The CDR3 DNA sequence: TGTGCCAGCAAACCTGCAACTAATGAAAAACTGTTTTTT.

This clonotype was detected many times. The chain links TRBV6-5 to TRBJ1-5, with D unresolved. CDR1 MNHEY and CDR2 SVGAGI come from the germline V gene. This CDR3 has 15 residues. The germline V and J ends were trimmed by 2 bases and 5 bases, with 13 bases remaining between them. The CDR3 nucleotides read TGTGCCAGCAGTTACACTTCCAAAGCGGATCAGCCCCAGCATTTT. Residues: CASSYTSKADQPQHF.

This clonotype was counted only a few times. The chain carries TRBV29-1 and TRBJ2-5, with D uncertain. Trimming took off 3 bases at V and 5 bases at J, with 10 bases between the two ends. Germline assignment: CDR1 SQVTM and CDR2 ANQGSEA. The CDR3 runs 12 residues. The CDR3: CSVEWADETQYF. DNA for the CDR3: TGCAGCGTTGAGTGGGCAGATGAGACCCAGTACTTC.